What follows are 18 T cell receptor delta chains derived from one specimen sequenced in a study of γδ T cells in repeated Plasmodium falciparum infection. Flow sorting of PBMC yielded separate Vgamma9/Vdelta2+ and Vdelta2-negative gammadelta T cell populations for bulk repertoire analysis. TCRdb redid clone calling on the multiplex PCR reads using CATT. The data contain 90,000 or so delta-chain clones, 0.75% to 1% of them singletons. Input material: gamma-delta T cells from blood. Receptors originate from a pool of human donors (malaria-infected and uninfected, not separated).

As for this clone: Translating this DNA gives a protein that differs at residue 17 from the TCRdb one, which belongs to a much larger clone; a read error is likely, and the protein shown is this translation. J is TRDJ1 and V is TRDV2, with 11 bases aligning to TRDD3. The J gene, not given by TCRdb, was assigned here from a germline match of the nucleotide sequence. The CDR3 contains 22 residues. Germline V gene lookup returns CDR1 GEAIGNYY and CDR2 EKD. Unmatched junction bases numbered 23, after V lost 0 bases and J lost 3 bases. As DNA, the CDR3 is TGTGCCTGTGACACCGTTGTTTCCTTACGTTTGGGGGATACGCGAGGAGCCGATAAACTCATCTTT. This sequence encodes CACDTVVSLRLGDTRGADKLIF.

This clone appeared a few times. A read error is likely here: a far larger clone is one base away. Other DNA sequences in this specimen translate into the identical CDR3. DNA of the CDR3: TGTGCCTGCGACACCGTACTGGGGGATACGCGCAAGACCGATAAACTCATCTTT. This gives the protein CACDTVLGDTRKTDKLIF. The rearrangement joins TRDV2 to TRDJ1; 13 bases align to TRDD3. TCRdb does not report a J gene; here it was assigned by matching the DNA to germline references. The CDR3 runs 18 residues. The germline CDR1 and CDR2 sequences are GEAIGNYY and EKD.

This clone was recorded a few times. TCRdb's listed protein matches a much larger clone and diverges from this DNA's translation at residue 4, likely through a read error; the protein shown comes from the DNA. This chain joins TRDV2 and TRDJ1; 9 bases line up with TRDD3. The CDR3 is 18 amino acids. The V and J ends lost 4 bases and 1 base, in that order; junction bases with no gene match: 15. Germline V gives CDR1 GEAIGNYY, CDR2 EKD. The CDR3 protein is CACETVVPGGSITDKLIF. As DNA, the CDR3 is TGTGCCTGTGAAACCGTTGTACCTGGGGGATCCATCACCGATAAACTCATCTTT.

This clone was seen only a few times. The protein in TCRdb stems from a much larger clone and differs at residue 11 from this DNA's translation, likely a read error; here the protein is translated from the DNA. The chain employs TRDV1 and TRDJ1, with 9 positions matching TRDD3. TCRdb offers no J gene call, so here the DNA was matched to germline to obtain one. The CDR3 has 24 residues. The V gene end was trimmed by 4 bases and the J gene end by 7 bases; junction bases not matched to a gene: 37. Germline assignment: CDR1 TSWWSYY and CDR2 QGS. The CDR3 DNA reads as TGTGCTCTTGGGGGCCCTGGGAGTGTGACGGCCGGGGCACTGGGGGAGAGTCGGTTCGGTAAACTCATCTTT. Its translation: CALGGPGSVTAGALGESRFGKLIF.

Comment on this clone: One base away lies a much larger clone, so this may be a sequencing read error. The rearrangement joins TRDV1 to TRDJ1; 7 positions agree with TRDD3. From germline, CDR1 is TSWWSYY and CDR2 QGS. CDR3 length equals 21 residues. CDR3 loop: CALGAVPIRRTGAKYTGKLIF. CDR3 bases: TGTGCTCTTGGGGCAGTACCAATACGACGTACTGGGGCCAAGTACACCGGTAAACTCATCTTT.

This clone is labeled as medium-sized. Different DNA sequences within this sample yield the same CDR3. The CDR3 nucleotides read TGTGCCTGTGACACCCGTAAAACTTTTGGGGGATCCGGCGATAAACTCATCTTT. Amino acids: CACDTRKTFGGSGDKLIF. The chain employs TRDV2 and TRDJ1, with 8 bases lining up with TRDD3. The J segment lost 4 bases and the V segment lost 0 bases, leaving 15 bases of the junction unmatched. CDR1 is GEAIGNYY, CDR2 EKD, per germline. The CDR3 runs to 18 residues.

Regarding this clone: TCRdb attributes to this sequence the protein of a much larger clone, which differs from the DNA translation at residue 12; a read error is likely, and the protein displayed is translated from the DNA. V gene TRDV1 combines with J gene TRDJ1; D unresolved. The J gene was missing in TCRdb and was found by matching the end of the DNA to germline. This CDR3 is 16 amino acids long. The germline V gene encodes CDR1 TSWWSYY and CDR2 QGS. Trimming cost V 4 bases and J 7 bases, with 22 bases left between them. The CDR3 DNA sequence: TGTGCTCTTGGGGTTTTCGCCCGGCCTCTCCCTGCTAAACTCATCTTT. Translation gives CALGVFARPLPAKLIF.

Concerning this clone itself: The protein held in TCRdb is that of a much larger clone and does not match this DNA's translation at residue 9, likely because of a read error; the protein shown is translated from the DNA. This chain uses TRDV2 with TRDJ1; perhaps TRDD2 as D (6 bases). TCRdb lists no J gene, so it was determined here by aligning the DNA to germline. This CDR3 has 27 amino acids. The V and J ends lost 0 bases and 3 bases respectively, with 49 bases between them. Germline V gives CDR1 GEAIGNYY, CDR2 EKD. DNA of the CDR3: TGTGCCTGTGACACCCCCCTTTCCGCCCCTGGGAGAGCTGCGACCTCCGTTCCGTCCTACAGACCCGATAAACTCATCTTT. Residues: CACDTPLSAPGRAATSVPSYRPDKLIF.

This clone was seen only a few times. A far larger clone is one nucleotide away, so this likely arose from a read error. Other DNA variants within this sample encode the same CDR3. V gene TRDV2 combines with J gene TRDJ1; the D gene is possibly TRDD3 (5 bases). No J segment appears in TCRdb, so it was assigned here by matching the sequence to germline. Germline CDR1 GEAIGNYY, CDR2 EKD. CDR3 length: 21 residues. With 7 bases removed from V and 0 bases from J, the gap between germline ends came to 35 bases. CDR3 residues: CACDPLGAGEDMGLDTDKLIF. CDR3 DNA: TGTGCCTGCGACCCCTTAGGGGCCGGAGAGGATATGGGGCTTGACACCGATAAACTCATCTTT.

Concerning this clone itself: The TCRdb protein, from a much larger clone, departs from this DNA's translation at residue 5, likely by read error; the protein shown derives from the DNA. The genes are TRDV1 and TRDJ1; D is unresolved. Trimming pared 4 bases from V and 3 bases from J, leaving 6 bases between. There are 12 residues in the CDR3. Germline V gene lookup returns CDR1 TSWWSYY and CDR2 QGS. The CDR3 region has the DNA TGTGCTCTTGGGGGACAACCCGATAAACTCATCTTT. Translated: CALGGQPDKLIF.

A few counts support this clone. The likely explanation is a read error, given a far larger clone one base away. Within the sample, other DNA sequences also encode this same CDR3. CDR3 DNA: TGTGCTCTTGGGGAAACCTTAGGTCTTCCCTCGGTACTGGGGGATACTTACACCGATAAACTCATCTTT. Protein product: CALGETLGLPSVLGDTYTDKLIF. The chain links TRDV1 to TRDJ1, with TRDD3 matching 12 bases. Since TCRdb gives no J gene, matching the DNA to germline was used here to assign it. The CDR3 contains 23 residues. In germline, CDR1 is TSWWSYY, CDR2 QGS. Trimming at V came to 2 bases and at J to 0 bases, leaving 22 bases not matched to a gene.

A few counts support this clone. This DNA's translation and the protein TCRdb lists, from a much larger clone, do not match at residue 12, likely due to a read error; the protein shown is translated from the DNA. The V gene was identified as TRDV1, while no J gene was called. Germline CDR1 and CDR2: TSWWSYY and QGS. The CDR3 spans 13 residues. The CDR3, as DNA: TGTGCTCTTGGAATAAACCTGGTTACTAAACTCACCTTT. Protein product: CALGINLVTKLTF.

This clone showed up just a few times. The rearrangement links TRDV2 to TRDJ1; TRDD3 aligns across 8 bases. The J gene comes from matching the DNA to germline here; TCRdb lacks it. The CDR3 length is 23 residues. V was clipped by 1 base and J by 0 bases; unmatched bases: 27. In germline, CDR1 is GEAIGNYY, CDR2 EKD. In DNA form, the CDR3 reads TGTGCCTGTGACACAGTTCCTTCTCAGGTGATAACTGGGGGTTCCGCAAACACCGATAAACTCATCTTT. As protein: CACDTVPSQVITGGSANTDKLIF.

This clone rates as medium-sized (0.01 to 0.1%). Additional DNA sequences in this sample encode the identical CDR3. The chain links TRDV1 to TRDJ1; D not certain. This CDR3 has 19 amino acids. Germline lookup yields CDR1 TSWWSYY and CDR2 QGS. Trimming took 4 bases from V and 2 from J, leaving 26 bases between them. CDR3 in amino acids: CALGGPQGVPRLGTDKLIF. CDR3 DNA sequence: TGTGCTCTTGGGGGACCACAAGGGGTGCCCCGTCTTGGAACCGATAAACTCATCTTT.

With regard to this clone: The TCRdb protein, from a much larger clone, departs from this DNA's translation at residue 13, likely by read error; the protein shown derives from the DNA. This chain uses TRDV2 with TRDJ1; 9 bases align to TRDD3. The J gene is not listed in TCRdb, so it was assigned here from a DNA match to germline. With 0 bases clipped from V and 4 bases from J, the junction kept 14 bases outside the gene matches. The CDR3 has 18 residues. CDR1 and CDR2 from the germline V gene are GEAIGNYY and EKD. CDR3 sequence reads: CACDTLQDWGNNIDKLIF. CDR3 coding DNA: TGTGCCTGTGACACCCTACAGGACTGGGGGAACAACATCGATAAACTCATCTTT.

Note on this clone: With only one base between it and a far larger clone, this is likely a read error. Other DNA sequences of this sample code for an identical CDR3. The gene calls are TRDV1 and TRDJ1; D is possibly TRDD2 (5 bases). Assignment of the J gene here rests on matching the DNA to germline, because TCRdb gives none. Per the germline V gene, CDR1 is TSWWSYY and CDR2 is QGS. Trimming left V 2 bases short and J 1 base short, with 20 bases between. This CDR3 has 18 amino acids. The DNA of the CDR3 is TGTGCTCTTGGGGAAAGATTATTCCTTCTACCGGTCACCGATAAACTCATCTTT. Its translation: CALGERLFLLPVTDKLIF.

Only a few counts were recorded for this clone. TCRdb attributes to this sequence the protein of a much larger clone, which differs from the DNA translation at residue 13; a read error is likely, and the protein displayed is translated from the DNA. No J gene was assigned, while the V gene was called as TRDV2. The CDR3 spans 16 residues. The germline V gene has CDR1 GEAIGNYY and CDR2 EKD. The CDR3 loop reads CACDQCRPSKPDNLIF. For the CDR3, the DNA is TGTGCCTGTGACCAATGCCGCCCCTCCAAGCCCGATAACCTCATCTTT.

A word on this clone: For this DNA, TCRdb reports the protein of a much larger clone, which diverges at residue 14, most likely from a read error; the protein presented here is translated directly from the DNA. The chain couples TRDV2 to TRDJ1, with 7 bases lining up with TRDD3. The J gene is not listed in TCRdb, so it was assigned here from a DNA match to germline. The CDR3 runs 17 residues. Germline V gives CDR1 GEAIGNYY, CDR2 EKD. The CDR3 DNA reads TGTGCCTGTGACACCATTGCCCGGGGGGATCTTCCCGATGAACTCATCTTT. Translation gives CACDTIARGDLPDELIF.